This T cell receptor beta chain was sequenced during a study of T cells in localized non-small cell lung cancer. Study findings and constraints: Overall survival was longer when the density of T cells in the blood was higher. Appearing in adjacent lung were a median approximately 60 of the top 100 tumor clones. Uninvolved adjacent lung showed peak T cell clonality, exceeding tumor. Because sequencing included only one region (of the tumor), heterogeneity remains possible.

V was shortened by 5 bases and J by 7 bases, with 12 bases between the two germline ends. The CDR3 spans 13 residues. Germline V gene data show CDR1 as SGHTA and CDR2 as FQGNSA. Generated by immunoSEQ multiplex PCR, the TCRdb table keeps only in-frame clones and is missing some. The sample carries over 65,000 clones, roughly 83% recorded once. Worth noting for this clone: Its antigen remains unknown.

This chain uses TRBV7-2 with TRBJ1-5; a possible D gene is TRBD1 (5 bases). The receptor was derived from a female donor of 60 years or more with stage I lung adenocarcinoma. Material: peripheral blood, obtained before any cancer treatment. In DNA form, the CDR3 reads TGTGCCAGCAGCGGGGGAGTGGGGCAGCCCCAGCATTTT. This codes for CASSGGVGQPQHF.